This T cell receptor (beta chain) came from a study of blood T cell repertoires in COVID-19. In the study overall: Italy, Spain and the United States were the sources of the convalescent and acute COVID-19 samples. PBMCs, B-cell-depleted T cells, or T cells provided the cDNA or gDNA that made up the material.

The CDR3 has 13 amino acids. CDR1 LGHDT and CDR2 YNNKEL come from the germline V gene (reference sequence). Trimming cost V 5 bases and J 8 bases, with 13 bases left between them. Per the original data handling: Using reference gene primer amplification, nucleated cell counts were estimated. The repertoire was sequenced with immunoSEQ multiplex PCR; TCRdb's copy has only in-frame clones and lacks some. V and J calls and clone size are copied from that table; D and trimming were computed from the DNA. The data show 100,000 to 150,000 clones, over 75% seen once. Sequencing input: peripheral blood. The sequence was collected from a woman over 75 with acute or convalescent COVID-19. The gene calls are TRBV3-1 (or the pseudogene TRBV3-2) and TRBJ2-1, with a weak D call TRBD2 (6 bases). Here the CDR3 DNA reads TGTGCCAGCAGCGGAGGGACCCTCGATGAGCAGTTCTTC. Its protein product is CASSGGTLDEQFF.